This is a list of T cell receptor beta chains from one sample in a study of control samples from healthy donors and cancer patients. Sequencing used immunoSEQ multiplex PCR; TCRdb keeps in-frame clones, though not all of them. The data contain around 130,000 clones, 75% to 95% of them singletons. Source material: blood. These receptor sequences come from a man aged 18 to 30 in good health. Both conserved end residues are part of each CDR3. The order of the fields is V gene, clone size, D gene, J gene, CDR3 protein, CDR3 DNA. D genes are given only for firm matches. Size values are once, few and many counts, or a class for expanded clones, and some rows have none.

TRBV9	once	NA	TRBJ2-5	CASSVGRYEETQYF	TGTGCCAGCAGCGTAGGGCGTTACGAAGAGACCCAGTACTTC
TRBV11-2	NA	NA	TRBJ2-6	CASSHFRGVGFSGANVLTF	TGTGCCAGCAGCCATTTCAGGGGCGTTGGCTTCTCTGGGGCCAACGTCCTGACTTTC
TRBV4-2	NA	NA	TRBJ1-6	CASSQGDSPLHF	TGTGCCAGCAGCCAAGGAGATTCACCCCTCCACTTT
TRBV6-5	NA	TRBD1	TRBJ2-2	CAAGQGAGELFF	TGTGCCGCAGGACAGGGGGCCGGGGAGCTGTTTTTT
TRBV7-9	NA	NA	TRBJ2-2	CASSLAGRRAGGTGELFF	TGTGCCAGCAGCTTAGCCGGAAGGCGGGCAGGCGGCACCGGGGAGCTGTTTTTT
TRBV7-9	NA	NA	TRBJ1-2	CASSLGSGVSYGYTF	TGTGCCAGCAGCTTAGGTAGTGGGGTCTCCTATGGCTACACCTTC
TRBV10-1	once	NA	TRBJ2-7	CASSESNSGEQYF	TGCGCCAGCAGTGAGTCGAATTCGGGAGAGCAGTACTTC
TRBV4-1	NA	NA	TRBJ1-5	CASSQVLQSNQPQHF	TGCGCCAGCAGCCAAGTTCTACAGAGTAATCAGCCCCAGCATTTT
TRBV10-3	NA	NA	TRBJ1-4	CAISEGRGNEKLFF	TGTGCCATCAGTGAGGGAAGGGGCAATGAAAAACTGTTTTTT
TRBV6-6	NA	NA	TRBJ1-3	CASSKQDSGNTIYF	TGTGCCAGCAGTAAACAGGACTCTGGAAACACCATATATTTT
TRBV4-1	NA	NA	TRBJ2-1	CASSQETGARYFNEQFF	TGCGCCAGCAGCCAAGAGACAGGAGCCCGGTATTTTAATGAGCAGTTCTTC
TRBV19	NA	NA	TRBJ2-2	CASSIGGMNTGELFF	TGTGCCAGTAGTATCGGTGGAATGAACACCGGGGAGCTGTTTTTT
TRBV11-3	once	TRBD2	TRBJ2-1	CASRDNSGRGYNEQFF	TGTGCCAGCAGAGATAATAGCGGGAGGGGATACAATGAGCAGTTCTTC
TRBV6-5	NA	NA	TRBJ2-3	CASSYSGALAQYF	TGTGCCAGCAGTTACTCCGGGGCTCTTGCGCAGTATTTT
TRBV7-8	NA	NA	TRBJ1-5	CASSLGLGWQPQHF	TGTGCCAGCAGCTTAGGTCTGGGTTGGCAGCCCCAGCATTTT
TRBV4-3	few	NA	TRBJ2-6	CASSQDTGGANVLTF	TGCGCCAGCAGCCAAGATACGGGGGGGGCCAACGTCCTGACTTTC
TRBV6-2/TRBV6-3	NA	TRBD1	TRBJ2-7	CASSTGTGGAYEQYF	TGTGCCAGCAGTACCGGGACAGGGGGTGCCTACGAGCAGTACTTC
TRBV2	NA	TRBD1	TRBJ1-2	CASSEGATGGDYGYTF	TGTGCCAGCAGTGAGGGGGCGACAGGGGGCGACTATGGCTACACCTTC
TRBV4-3	NA	NA	TRBJ1-1	CASSQDSGVNTEAFF	TGCGCCAGCAGCCAAGACTCAGGGGTGAACACTGAAGCTTTCTTT
TRBV19	once	NA	TRBJ2-5	CASSVQDQETQYF	TGTGCCAGTAGCGTACAGGACCAAGAGACCCAGTACTTC
TRBV28	NA	NA	TRBJ2-2	CASSSFRGAGELFF	TGTGCCAGCAGTTCCTTCAGGGGCGCCGGGGAGCTGTTTTTT
TRBV28	NA	NA	TRBJ1-5	CASRQGSNQPQHF	TGTGCCAGCAGACAGGGCAGCAATCAGCCCCAGCATTTT
TRBV6-5	NA	NA	TRBJ2-1	CASTSYQSSYNEQFF	TGTGCCAGCACAAGCTACCAGAGCTCCTACAATGAGCAGTTCTTC
TRBV29-1	NA	NA	TRBJ1-2	CSVEGGYGYTF	TGCAGCGTTGAAGGCGGTTATGGCTACACCTTC
TRBV6-5	NA	NA	TRBJ1-2	CASSYSKVDGYTF	TGTGCCAGCAGTTACTCGAAAGTAGATGGCTACACCTTC
TRBV18	NA	NA	TRBJ2-7	CASSYRYEQYF	TGTGCCAGCTCGTACCGTTACGAGCAGTACTTC
TRBV18	NA	NA	TRBJ1-1	CASSPTGGGGFAEAFF	TGTGCCAGCTCTCCAACGGGGGGTGGTGGTTTCGCTGAAGCTTTCTTT
TRBV2	NA	TRBD1	TRBJ1-5	CASTGDRDQPQHF	TGTGCCAGCACCGGGGACAGGGATCAGCCCCAGCATTTT
TRBV30	NA	NA	TRBJ1-4	CAWSKPQGSREKLFF	TGTGCCTGGAGCAAACCTCAGGGTTCTAGGGAAAAACTGTTTTTT
TRBV12-5	NA	NA	TRBJ2-3	CASGLQGTDTQYF	TGTGCTAGTGGTTTGCAGGGGACAGATACGCAGTATTTT
TRBV7-2	NA	TRBD2	TRBJ2-2	CASSLGGGGNTGELFF	TGTGCCAGCAGCTTAGGAGGCGGGGGAAACACCGGGGAGCTGTTTTTT
TRBV30	NA	NA	TRBJ1-4	CAWSVLGVQGEKLFF	TGTGCCTGGAGTGTACTGGGGGTCCAAGGGGAAAAACTGTTTTTT
TRBV6-1	NA	NA	TRBJ1-5	CASSEEEGGGQPQHF	TGTGCCAGCAGTGAAGAGGAGGGGGGGGGTCAGCCCCAGCATTTT
TRBV15	NA	NA	TRBJ2-3	CATSREILRDTQYF	TGTGCCACCAGCAGAGAGATCCTTCGAGATACGCAGTATTTT
TRBV11-2	NA	NA	TRBJ2-3	CASSLVSVSSTDTQYF	TGTGCCAGCAGCTTAGTTAGCGTCTCTAGCACAGATACGCAGTATTTT
TRBV5-4	once	TRBD1	TRBJ2-5	CASSPRDRGDAETQYF	TGTGCCAGCAGCCCTCGGGACAGGGGGGACGCAGAGACCCAGTACTTC
TRBV3-1/TRBV3-2	NA	NA	TRBJ1-4	CASSQDLRGWEKLFF	TGTGCCAGCAGCCAAGATCTAAGGGGTTGGGAAAAACTGTTTTTT
TRBV7-3	NA	NA	TRBJ2-3	CASSEGASTDTQYF	TGTGCCAGCAGCGAAGGGGCAAGCACAGATACGCAGTATTTT
TRBV24-1	few	TRBD1	TRBJ1-5	CATSDSGTGLKPQHF	TGTGCCACCAGTGACTCCGGGACAGGGCTGAAGCCCCAGCATTTT
TRBV24-1	NA	NA	TRBJ2-1	CATSDPGLRAGEQFF	TGTGCCACCAGTGATCCGGGACTTAGAGCGGGTGAGCAGTTCTTC
TRBV11-2	NA	NA	TRBJ1-6	CASSLDLILTANSPLHF	TGTGCCAGCAGCTTAGATCTCATATTGACAGCGAATTCACCCCTCCACTTT
TRBV5-1	NA	NA	TRBJ1-1	CASRGPGSLTEAFF	TGCGCCAGCAGGGGGCCAGGGAGCCTCACTGAAGCTTTCTTT
TRBV25-1	NA	TRBD2	TRBJ2-1	CASSEPQGGRRNYNEQFF	TGTGCCAGCAGTGAACCCCAAGGCGGGAGAAGAAACTACAATGAGCAGTTCTTC
TRBV3-1/TRBV3-2	NA	NA	TRBJ1-1	CASSRLWGGIPEAFF	TGTGCCAGCAGCCGCCTTTGGGGGGGCATCCCTGAAGCTTTCTTT
TRBV6-5	NA	TRBD1	TRBJ1-6	CASRQDRGRNSPLHF	TGTGCCAGCAGACAAGACAGGGGCAGGAATTCACCCCTCCACTTT
TRBV5-4	NA	NA	TRBJ2-3	CASSYTGGTDTQYF	TGTGCCAGCAGCTATACGGGTGGCACAGATACGCAGTATTTT